This T cell receptor beta chain came from a study of blood T cell repertoires in COVID-19. With V trimmed by 6 bases and J by 6 bases, 3 bases remained unmatched. Germline CDR1 and CDR2: MNHEY and SMNVEV (reference sequence). The CDR3 sequence is 12 residues long. Libraries were prepared by immunoSEQ multiplex PCR; TCRdb keeps only in-frame clonotypes and omits some of them. The table includes a few hundred thousand clones, about 88% detected once. Each exposed participant met a COVID-19 case in the 2 weeks preceding study entry. The source of this sequence is a woman aged 18-29 years who had been exposed to COVID-19. Input material: PBMCs or T cells enriched from blood (not recorded which). The chain is built from TRBV27 and TRBJ1-2, with 8 bases lining up with TRBD1. Here the CDR3 reads CASSRGPDGYTF. CDR3 in DNA: TGTGCCAGCAGCAGGGGGCCGGATGGCTACACCTTC.